The clone carrying this T cell receptor (beta chain) has just one count. Repertoires were generated with immunoSEQ multiplex PCR, while TCRdb's copy carries only in-frame clones and drops some. The sample records around 70,000 clones, around four fifths being singletons. The data derive from a study of blood T cell repertoires in COVID-19. CDR3 length equals 13 residues. Trimming left V 6 bases short and J 1 base short, with 9 bases between. CDR1 MRHNA and CDR2 SNTAGT come from the germline V gene. Sequencing was done on a sample of peripheral blood. This receptor was identified in a human donor in a cohort sampled during active COVID-19. The chain links TRBV6-4 to TRBJ1-1, with TRBD1 as a possible D gene (5 bases). This chain's CDR3 is CASRLGENTEAFF. CDR3 nucleotide sequence: TGTGCCAGCAGATTAGGGGAGAACACTGAAGCTTTCTTT.